This note documents a single T cell receptor beta chain sequence. Its antigen is currently unknown. Clones were sequenced by immunoSEQ multiplex PCR, and TCRdb holds only the in-frame ones, with some missing. The data show roughly 80,000 clones, over 75% seen once. The sample comes from a study of T cell responses to AZD1222 COVID-19 vaccine. Whole-study findings and limits: Only six people who got AZD1222 tested seropositive at baseline. In all cases, repertoires were sampled only after the peak T cell response.

Per the germline V gene, CDR1 is MNHEY and CDR2 is SMNVEV (reference sequence). The CDR3 is 16 residues long. Deletions cut 6 bases from V and 3 bases from J, with 20 bases between. This sequence was found in an adult in good health. The starting material was peripheral blood, obtained on day 0 of MenACWY control vaccination. This sequence joins TRBV27 and TRBJ1-2; no clear D gene. The CDR3 DNA reads TGTGCCAGCAGCCCAGACACCTCCAAGCCCTACTATGGCTACACCTTC. Protein: CASSPDTSKPYYGYTF.